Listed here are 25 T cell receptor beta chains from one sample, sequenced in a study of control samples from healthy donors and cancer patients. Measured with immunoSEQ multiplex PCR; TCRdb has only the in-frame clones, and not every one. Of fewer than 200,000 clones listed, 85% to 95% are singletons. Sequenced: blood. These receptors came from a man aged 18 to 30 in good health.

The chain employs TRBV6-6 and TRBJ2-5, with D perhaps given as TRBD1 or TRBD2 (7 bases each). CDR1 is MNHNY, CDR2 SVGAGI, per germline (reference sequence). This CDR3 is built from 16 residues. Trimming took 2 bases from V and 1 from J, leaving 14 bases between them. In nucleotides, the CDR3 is TGTGCCAGCAGTTACCCCCAGGGGGGGGGCCAAGAGACCCAGTACTTC. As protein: CASSYPQGGGQETQYF.

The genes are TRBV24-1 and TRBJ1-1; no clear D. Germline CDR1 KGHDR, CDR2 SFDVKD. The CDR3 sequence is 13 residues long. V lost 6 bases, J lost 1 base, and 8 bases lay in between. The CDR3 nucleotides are TGTGCCACCAGTACCGACGAGAACACTGAAGCTTTCTTT. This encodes CATSTDENTEAFF.

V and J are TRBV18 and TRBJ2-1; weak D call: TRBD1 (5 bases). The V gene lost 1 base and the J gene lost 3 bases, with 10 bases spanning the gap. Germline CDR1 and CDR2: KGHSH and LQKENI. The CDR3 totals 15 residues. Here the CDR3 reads CASSPQGRGYNEQFF. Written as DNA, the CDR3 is TGTGCCAGCTCACCACAGGGAAGGGGCTACAATGAGCAGTTCTTC.

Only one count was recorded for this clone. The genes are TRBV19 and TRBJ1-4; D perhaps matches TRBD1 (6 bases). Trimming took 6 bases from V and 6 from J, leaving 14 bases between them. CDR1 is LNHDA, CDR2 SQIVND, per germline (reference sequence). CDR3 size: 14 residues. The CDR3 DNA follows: TGTGCCAGTAGGTCCGACAGGAACCATGAAAAACTGTTTTTT. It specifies CASRSDRNHEKLFF.

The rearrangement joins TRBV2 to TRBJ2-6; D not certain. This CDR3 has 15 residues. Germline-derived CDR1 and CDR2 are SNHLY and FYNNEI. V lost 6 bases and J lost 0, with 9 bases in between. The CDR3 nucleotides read TGTGCCAGCAGCCGTGAAGGCTCTGGGGCCAACGTCCTGACTTTC. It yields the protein CASSREGSGANVLTF.

In DNA form, the CDR3 reads TGTGCCAGCAGCTTAGGCTCGGCAGCGAACACTGAAGCTTTCTTT. It codes for CASSLGSAANTEAFF. V usage is TRBV7-8 and J usage is TRBJ1-1; D call uncertain. This CDR3 is 15 amino acids long. V gave up 1 base and J gave up 1 base, with 10 bases separating them. Looked up from germline, CDR1 is SGHVS and CDR2 is FQNEAQ.

The CDR3 is CASSFPGQGIASGNTIYF. The CDR3 coding sequence is TGTGCCAGCAGCTTTCCGGGACAGGGGATAGCCTCTGGAAACACCATATATTTT. This chain joins TRBV13 and TRBJ1-3, with 10 bases lining up with TRBD1. Germline V gives CDR1 PRHDT, CDR2 FYEKMQ (reference sequence). V lost 3 bases to trimming and J lost 0 bases; unmatched junction nucleotides: 8. This CDR3 comprises 18 residues.

The CDR3 here is CASSSDTDTQYF. CDR3 sequence (DNA): TGTGCCAGTAGTAGCGACACAGATACGCAGTATTTT. V is TRBV19 and J is TRBJ2-3; no clear D. V was pared by 4 bases and J by 2 bases, with 4 bases between. The CDR3 consists of 12 residues. From germline, CDR1 is LNHDA and CDR2 SQIVND (reference sequence). The whole variable domain, remainder taken from reference TRBV19 and TRBJ2-3, is DGGITQSPKYLFRKEGQNVTLSCEQNLNHDAMYWYRQDPGQGLRLIYYSQIVNDFQKGDIAEGYSVSREKKESFPLTVTSAQKNPTAFYLCASSSDTDTQYFGPGTRLTVL.

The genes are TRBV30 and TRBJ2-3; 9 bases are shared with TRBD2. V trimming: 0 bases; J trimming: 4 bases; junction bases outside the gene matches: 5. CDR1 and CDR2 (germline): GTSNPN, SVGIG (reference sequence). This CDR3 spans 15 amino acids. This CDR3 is CAWSVSGGPADTQYF. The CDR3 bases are TGTGCCTGGAGTGTCAGCGGGGGGCCCGCAGATACGCAGTATTTT.

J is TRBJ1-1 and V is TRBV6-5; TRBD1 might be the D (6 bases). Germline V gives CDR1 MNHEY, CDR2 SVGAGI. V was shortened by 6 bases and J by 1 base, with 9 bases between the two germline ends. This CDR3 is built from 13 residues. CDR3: CASRPRGNTEAFF. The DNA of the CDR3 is TGTGCCAGCAGACCCAGGGGGAACACTGAAGCTTTCTTT.

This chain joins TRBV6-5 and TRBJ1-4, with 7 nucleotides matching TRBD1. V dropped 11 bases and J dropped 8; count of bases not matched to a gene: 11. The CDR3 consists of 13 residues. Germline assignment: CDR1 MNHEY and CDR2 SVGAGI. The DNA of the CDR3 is TGTGCCGCCTATGCAGGGGGTGACGAAAAACTGTTTTTT. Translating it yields CAAYAGGDEKLFF.

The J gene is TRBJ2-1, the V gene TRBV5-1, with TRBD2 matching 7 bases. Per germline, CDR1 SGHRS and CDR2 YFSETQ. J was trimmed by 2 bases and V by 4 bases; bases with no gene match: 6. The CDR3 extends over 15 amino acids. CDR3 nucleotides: TGCGCCAGCAGCCCGCTAGGACTAGCCTACAATGAGCAGTTCTTC. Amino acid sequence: CASSPLGLAYNEQFF.

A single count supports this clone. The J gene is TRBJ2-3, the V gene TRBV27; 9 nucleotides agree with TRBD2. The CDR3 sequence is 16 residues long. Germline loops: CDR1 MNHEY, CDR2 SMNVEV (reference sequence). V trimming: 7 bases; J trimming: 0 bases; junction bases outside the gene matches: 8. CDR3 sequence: CASKVAGALSTDTQYF. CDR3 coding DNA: TGTGCCAGCAAAGTAGCGGGGGCACTTAGCACAGATACGCAGTATTTT.

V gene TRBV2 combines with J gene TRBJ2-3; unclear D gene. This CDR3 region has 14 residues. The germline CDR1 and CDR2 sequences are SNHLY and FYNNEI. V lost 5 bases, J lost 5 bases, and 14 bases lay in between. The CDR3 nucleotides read TGTGCCAGCAGTAGTAGGAGTTGGGGAGATACGCAGTATTTT. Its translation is CASSSRSWGDTQYF.

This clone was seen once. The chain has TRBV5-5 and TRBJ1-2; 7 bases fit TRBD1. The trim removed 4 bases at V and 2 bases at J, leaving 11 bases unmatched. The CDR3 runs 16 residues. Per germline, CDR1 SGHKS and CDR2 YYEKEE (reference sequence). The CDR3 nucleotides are TGTGCCAGCAGCCGGGGGCGACAGGGAATCAACTATGGCTACACCTTC. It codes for CASSRGRQGINYGYTF.

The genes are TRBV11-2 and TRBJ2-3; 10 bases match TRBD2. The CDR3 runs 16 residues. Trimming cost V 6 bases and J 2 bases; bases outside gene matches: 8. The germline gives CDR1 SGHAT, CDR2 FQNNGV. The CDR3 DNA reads TGTGCCAGCAGAACGACTAGCGGGCGAGACACAGATACGCAGTATTTT. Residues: CASRTTSGRDTDTQYF.

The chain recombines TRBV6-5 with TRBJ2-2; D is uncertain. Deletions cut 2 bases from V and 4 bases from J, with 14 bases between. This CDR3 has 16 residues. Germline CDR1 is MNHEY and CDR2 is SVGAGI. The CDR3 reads CASSYPFGGITGELFF. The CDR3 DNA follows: TGTGCCAGCAGTTACCCGTTTGGTGGCATCACCGGGGAGCTGTTTTTT.

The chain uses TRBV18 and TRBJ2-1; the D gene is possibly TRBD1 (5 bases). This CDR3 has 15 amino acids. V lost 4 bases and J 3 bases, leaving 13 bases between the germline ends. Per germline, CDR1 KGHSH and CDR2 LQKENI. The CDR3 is CASSLPPDSYNEQFF. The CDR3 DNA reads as TGTGCCAGCTCACTCCCCCCCGACAGCTACAATGAGCAGTTCTTC.

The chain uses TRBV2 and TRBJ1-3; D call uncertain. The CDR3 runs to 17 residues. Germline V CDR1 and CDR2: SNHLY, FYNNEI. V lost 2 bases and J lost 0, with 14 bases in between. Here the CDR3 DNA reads TGTGCCAGCAGTGAAAATCTCAGGCGCTCCTCTGGAAACACCATATATTTT. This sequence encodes CASSENLRRSSGNTIYF.

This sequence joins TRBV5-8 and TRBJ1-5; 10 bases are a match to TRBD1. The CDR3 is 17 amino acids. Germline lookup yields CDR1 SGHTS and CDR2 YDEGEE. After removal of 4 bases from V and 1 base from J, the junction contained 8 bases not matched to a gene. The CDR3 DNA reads TGTGCCAGCAGCCCCGGGACAGGGGCTTCGAGCAATCAGCCCCAGCATTTT. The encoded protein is CASSPGTGASSNQPQHF.

CDR3 sequence (DNA): TGTGCCAGCAGTCGCCTGGGTTATAATAATGAAAAACTGTTTTTT. Residues: CASSRLGYNNEKLFF. The chain couples TRBV6-5 to TRBJ1-4; D gene uncertain. V shed 5 bases and J shed 4 bases, with 14 bases lying between them. Per germline, CDR1 MNHEY and CDR2 SVGAGI. CDR3 length equals 15 residues.

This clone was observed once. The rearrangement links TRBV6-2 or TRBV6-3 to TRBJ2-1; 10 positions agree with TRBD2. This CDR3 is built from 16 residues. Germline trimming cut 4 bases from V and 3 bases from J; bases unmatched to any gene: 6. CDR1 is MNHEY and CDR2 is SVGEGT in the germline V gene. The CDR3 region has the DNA TGTGCCAGCAGTTTAACGGGACTAGCGAACTACAATGAGCAGTTCTTC. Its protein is CASSLTGLANYNEQFF.

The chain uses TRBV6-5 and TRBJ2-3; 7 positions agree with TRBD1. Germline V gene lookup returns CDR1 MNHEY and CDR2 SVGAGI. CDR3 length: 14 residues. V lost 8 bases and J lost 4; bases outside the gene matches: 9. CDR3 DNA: TGTGCCAGCCGCCTTGACCAGGGGGCAGATACGCAGTATTTT. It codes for CASRLDQGADTQYF.

This CDR3 is CASSPSGTSGNTIYF. CDR3 sequence (DNA): TGTGCCAGCTCACCGAGCGGGACAAGCGGAAACACCATATATTTT. The gene calls are TRBV18 and TRBJ1-3; TRBD1 is a possible D gene (6 bases). Trimming took off 3 bases at V and 4 bases at J, with 13 bases between the two ends. Germline lookup yields CDR1 KGHSH and CDR2 LQKENI. The CDR3 totals 15 residues.

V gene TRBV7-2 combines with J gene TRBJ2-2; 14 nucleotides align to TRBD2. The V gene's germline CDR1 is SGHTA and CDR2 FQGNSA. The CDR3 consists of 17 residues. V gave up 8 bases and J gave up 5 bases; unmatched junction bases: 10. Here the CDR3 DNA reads TGTGCCAGCGGCCAGACTAGCGGGGGGGCGCGAACCGGGGAGCTGTTTTTT. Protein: CASGQTSGGARTGELFF.